The 6 T cell receptor beta chains below all came from one sample that was sequenced in a study of breast tumors, draining lymph nodes, adjacent tissues. Breast cancer patients provided tissue from their axillary draining lymph nodes. TCRdb re-called the multiplex PCR reads with MiXCR, one entry per CDR3 protein. This table has nearly 200,000 distinct CDR3 sequences, over 25% appearing once. Sequencing was carried out using axillary lymph node tissue. Source of these receptors: a female donor with breast cancer. Some clones in this sample may be carry-over from other donors' samples.

This clonotype was detected many times. This chain connects TRBV4-1 to TRBJ2-7, with 10 bases lining up with TRBD1. The CDR3 sequence is 14 residues long. The germline V gene encodes CDR1 MGHRA and CDR2 YSYEKL. V was clipped by 5 bases and J by 6 bases; unmatched bases: 7. The CDR3 region is CASSYGTGDSEQYF. The CDR3 DNA reads TGCGCCAGCAGCTATGGGACAGGGGACTCCGAGCAGTACTTC.

CDR3 sequence: CASSPLEFSGNTIYF. The DNA for the CDR3 is TGTGCCAGCTCACCCCTTGAATTCTCTGGAAACACCATATATTTT. The V gene is TRBV18, the J gene TRBJ1-3; D gene uncertain. Trimming pared 3 bases from V and 0 bases from J, leaving 9 bases between. Germline CDR1 is KGHSH and CDR2 is LQKENI. The CDR3 is 15 amino acids.

This clonotype was recorded at least ten times. The chain links TRBV20-1 to TRBJ2-3; 16 bases fit TRBD2. Germline lookup yields CDR1 DFQATT and CDR2 SNEGSKA (reference sequence). This CDR3 comprises 18 residues. V gave up 5 bases and J gave up 1 base; unmatched junction bases: 9. DNA for the CDR3: TGCAGTGCTTCGCCGGGACTAGCGGGGGGGCTCGGCACAGATACGCAGTATTTT. Translated, it gives CSASPGLAGGLGTDTQYF.

This clonotype came up a few times. The rearrangement links TRBV6-1 to TRBJ2-1; 9 positions agree with TRBD2. Per germline, CDR1 MNHNS and CDR2 SASEGT. Trimming took 8 bases from V and 9 from J; bases not matched to a gene: 11. The CDR3 is 14 amino acids. Here the CDR3 DNA reads TGTGCCAGCGGGGCCGGGACTAGCATAATTGAGCAGTTCTTC. It yields the protein CASGAGTSIIEQFF.

In its sample, this clonotype was seen many times. This chain joins TRBV10-1 and TRBJ1-3; D is undetermined. The CDR3 has 14 amino acids. CDR1 WNHNN and CDR2 SYGVQD come from the germline V gene (reference sequence). Trimming pared 2 bases from V and 0 bases from J, leaving 5 bases between. The CDR3 here is CASSEGSSGNTIYF. The CDR3 nucleotides are TGCGCCAGCAGTGAGGGAAGCTCTGGAAACACCATATATTTT.

A remark on this clonotype: A much larger clone lies one base from this, so it may be a read error. CDR3 in amino acids: CASSPRGGSHTGELFF. The CDR3 DNA follows: TGTGCCAGCAGCCCAAGGGGGGGGAGCCACACCGGGGAGCTGTTTTTT. This chain connects TRBV7-2 to TRBJ2-2, with a possible D match to TRBD2 (7 bases). Germline V lookup: CDR1 SGHTA, CDR2 FQGNSA. Trimming took 5 bases from V and 3 from J, leaving 16 bases between them. The CDR3 length is 16 residues.